This TCR beta chain was recorded in a study of cytomegalovirus exposure and HLA in healthy donors. PCR was performed using 60 Vbeta and 13 Jbeta primers. Here immunoSEQ multiplex PCR was the method, and the copy in TCRdb shows in-frame clones only, minus some. The sample includes some 200,000 clones, 81% of them seen just once. Turning to this clone: Its specificity is unknown.

Study findings and constraints: HLA restriction was apparent for most CMV-associated TCR beta chains in a later analysis. TCR beta sequences reportedly predicted most subjects' HLA-A and HLA-B alleles accurately. Analyzed later, association rates of TCRs varied across HLA loci, with DRB1 most and HLA-C fewest.

The sample consisted of PBMCs. The clonotype originates from a man aged 45-65 years in good health and CMV-seronegative.

The CDR3 DNA reads TGCGCCAGCAGCTTCATCGGGGGGGACTATGGCTACACCTTC. Encoded protein: CASSFIGGDYGYTF. This rearrangement joins TRBV5-1 to TRBJ1-2; D is perhaps TRBD1 (5 bases). Germline loops: CDR1 SGHRS, CDR2 YFSETQ. V lost 2 bases, J lost 3 bases, and 11 bases lay in between. CDR3 size: 14 residues.